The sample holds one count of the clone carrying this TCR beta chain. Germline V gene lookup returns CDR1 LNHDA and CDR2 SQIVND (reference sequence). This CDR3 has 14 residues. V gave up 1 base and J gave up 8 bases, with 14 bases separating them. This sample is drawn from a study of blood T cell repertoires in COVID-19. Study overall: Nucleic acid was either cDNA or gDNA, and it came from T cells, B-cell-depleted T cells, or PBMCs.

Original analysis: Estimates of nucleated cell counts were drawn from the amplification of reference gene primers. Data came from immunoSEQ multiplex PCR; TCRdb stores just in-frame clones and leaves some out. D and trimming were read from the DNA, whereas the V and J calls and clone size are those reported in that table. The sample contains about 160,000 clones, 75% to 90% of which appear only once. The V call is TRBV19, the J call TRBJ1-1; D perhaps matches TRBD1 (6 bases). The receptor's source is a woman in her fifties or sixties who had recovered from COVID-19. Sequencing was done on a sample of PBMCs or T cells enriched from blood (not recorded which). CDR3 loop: CASSIGRQATEAFF. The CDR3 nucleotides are TGTGCCAGTAGTATAGGTCGACAGGCCACGGAAGCTTTCTTT.